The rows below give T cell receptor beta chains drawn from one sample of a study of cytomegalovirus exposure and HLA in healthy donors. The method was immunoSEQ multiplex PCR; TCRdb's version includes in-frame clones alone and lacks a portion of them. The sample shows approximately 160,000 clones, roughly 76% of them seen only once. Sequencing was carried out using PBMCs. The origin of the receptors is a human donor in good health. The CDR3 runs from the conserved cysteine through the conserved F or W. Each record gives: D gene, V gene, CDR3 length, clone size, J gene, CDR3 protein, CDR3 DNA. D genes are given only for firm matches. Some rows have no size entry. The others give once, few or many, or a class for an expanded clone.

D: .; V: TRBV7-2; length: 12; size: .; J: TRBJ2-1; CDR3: CASSWSANEQFF; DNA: TGTGCCAGCAGCTGGAGCGCCAATGAGCAGTTCTTC
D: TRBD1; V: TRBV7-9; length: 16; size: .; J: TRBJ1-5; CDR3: CASSLGPDRVNQPQHF; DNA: TGTGCCAGCAGCCTCGGGCCCGACAGGGTAAATCAGCCCCAGCATTTT
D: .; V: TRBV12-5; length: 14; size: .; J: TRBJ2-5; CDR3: CASGSLAGRETQYF; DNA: TGTGCTAGTGGTTCCCTTGCGGGACGGGAGACCCAGTACTTC
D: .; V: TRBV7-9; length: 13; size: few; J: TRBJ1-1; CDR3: CASSPPAGTEAFF; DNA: TGTGCCAGCAGCCCCCCGGCAGGCACTGAAGCTTTCTTT
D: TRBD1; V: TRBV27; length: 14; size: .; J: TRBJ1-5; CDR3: CASSLRQGNQPQHF; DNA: TGTGCCAGCAGTCTACGACAGGGAAATCAGCCCCAGCATTTT
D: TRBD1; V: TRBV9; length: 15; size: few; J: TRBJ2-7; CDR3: CASSLGTGGSVQQYF; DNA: TGTGCCAGCAGCCTTGGGACAGGGGGGTCGGTGCAGCAGTACTTC
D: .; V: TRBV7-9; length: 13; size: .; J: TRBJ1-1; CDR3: CASSFEGNTEAFF; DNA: TGTGCCAGCAGCTTCGAGGGGAACACTGAAGCTTTCTTT
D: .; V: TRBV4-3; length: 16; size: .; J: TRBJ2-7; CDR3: CASSQDHQRASYEQYF; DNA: TGCGCCAGCAGCCAAGATCACCAGCGGGCCTCCTACGAGCAGTACTTC
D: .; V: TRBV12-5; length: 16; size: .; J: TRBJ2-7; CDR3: CASGFLLQGISYEQYF; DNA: TGTGCTAGTGGTTTTCTTCTGCAGGGGATATCCTACGAGCAGTACTTC
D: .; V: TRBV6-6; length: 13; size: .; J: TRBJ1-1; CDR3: CASSYSANTEAFF; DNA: TGTGCCAGCAGTTACTCGGCGAACACTGAAGCTTTCTTT
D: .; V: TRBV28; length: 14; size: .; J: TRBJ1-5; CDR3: CASSLDSSNQPQHF; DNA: TGTGCCAGCAGTTTGGACAGTAGCAATCAGCCCCAGCATTTT
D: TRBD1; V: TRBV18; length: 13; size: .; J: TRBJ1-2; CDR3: CASSRGQDYGYTF; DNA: TGTGCCAGCTCAAGGGGACAGGACTATGGCTACACCTTC
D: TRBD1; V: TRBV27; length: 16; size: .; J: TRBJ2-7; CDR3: CASEGAGPEGSYEQYF; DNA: TGTGCCAGCGAGGGGGCGGGCCCCGAGGGTTCCTACGAGCAGTACTTC
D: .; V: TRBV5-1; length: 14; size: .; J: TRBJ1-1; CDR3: CASSFFEGDTEAFF; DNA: TGCGCCAGCAGCTTTTTCGAGGGTGACACTGAAGCTTTCTTT
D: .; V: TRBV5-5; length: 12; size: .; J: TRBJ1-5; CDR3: CASSLRGQPQHF; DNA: TGTGCCAGCAGCTTGAGAGGTCAGCCCCAGCATTTT
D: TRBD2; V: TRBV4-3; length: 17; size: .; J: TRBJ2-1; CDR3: CASSHVSGGPSYNEQFF; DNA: TGCGCCAGCAGCCACGTTAGCGGGGGCCCCTCCTACAATGAGCAGTTCTTC
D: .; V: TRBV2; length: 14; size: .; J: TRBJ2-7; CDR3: CASRSPGFGYEQYF; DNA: TGTGCCAGCAGATCCCCGGGGTTCGGGTACGAGCAGTACTTC
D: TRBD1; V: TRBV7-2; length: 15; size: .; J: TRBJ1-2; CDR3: CASSQDRGANYGYTF; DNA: TGTGCCAGCAGCCAAGACAGGGGAGCTAACTATGGCTACACCTTC
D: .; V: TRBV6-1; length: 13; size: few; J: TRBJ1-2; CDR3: CASRRNSNYGYTF; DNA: TGTGCCAGCAGGCGGAATTCTAACTATGGCTACACCTTC
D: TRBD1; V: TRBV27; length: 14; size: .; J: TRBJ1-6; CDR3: CASSWGTDNSPLHF; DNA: TGTGCCAGCAGTTGGGGGACAGATAATTCACCCCTCCACTTT
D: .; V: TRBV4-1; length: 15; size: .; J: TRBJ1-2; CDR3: CASSQVRGTSDGYTF; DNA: TGCGCCAGCAGCCAAGTTCGGGGTACAAGCGATGGCTACACCTTC
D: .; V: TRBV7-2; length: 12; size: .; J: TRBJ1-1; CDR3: CASSFGAAWAFF; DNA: TGTGCCAGCAGCTTTGGAGCGGCTTGGGCTTTCTTT
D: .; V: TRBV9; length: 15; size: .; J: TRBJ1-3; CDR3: CASSVAPDSGNTIYF; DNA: TGTGCCAGCAGCGTAGCGCCAGACTCTGGAAACACCATATATTTT
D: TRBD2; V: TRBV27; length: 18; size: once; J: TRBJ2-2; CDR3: CASSIGLAGGIHTGELFF; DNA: TGTGCCAGCAGTATAGGACTAGCGGGGGGGATCCACACCGGGGAGCTGTTTTTT
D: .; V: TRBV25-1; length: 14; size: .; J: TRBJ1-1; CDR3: CASSVTGIWTEAFF; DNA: TGTGCCAGCAGTGTAACAGGGATATGGACTGAAGCTTTCTTT
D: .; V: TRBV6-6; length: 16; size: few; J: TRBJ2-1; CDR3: CASSYSARGVYNEQFF; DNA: TGTGCCAGCAGTTACTCCGCCAGGGGTGTATACAATGAGCAGTTCTTC
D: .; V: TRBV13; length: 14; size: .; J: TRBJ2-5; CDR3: CASSFAGARVEQYF; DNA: TGTGCCAGCAGCTTCGCGGGGGCCCGTGTGGAGCAGTACTTC
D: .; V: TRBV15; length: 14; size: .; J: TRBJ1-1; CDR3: CATSRDPRLTEAFF; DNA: TGTGCCACCAGCAGAGATCCTAGGCTCACTGAAGCTTTCTTT
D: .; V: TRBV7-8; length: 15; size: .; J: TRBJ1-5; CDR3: CASSLEPVIVEPQHF; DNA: TGTGCCAGCAGCTTAGAGCCCGTCATCGTGGAGCCCCAGCATTTT
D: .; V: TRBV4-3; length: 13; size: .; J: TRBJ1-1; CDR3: CASSQDTGTEAFF; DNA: TGCGCCAGCAGCCAAGACACAGGCACTGAAGCTTTCTTT
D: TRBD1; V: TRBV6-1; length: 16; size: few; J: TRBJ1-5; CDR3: CASSDQGARSNQPQHF; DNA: TGTGCCAGCAGTGATCAGGGGGCGCGTAGCAATCAGCCCCAGCATTTT
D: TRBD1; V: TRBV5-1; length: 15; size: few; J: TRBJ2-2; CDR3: CASSLGTGSTGELFF; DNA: TGCGCCAGCAGCTTGGGGACAGGGAGCACCGGGGAGCTGTTTTTT
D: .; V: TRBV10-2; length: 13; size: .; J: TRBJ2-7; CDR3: CASRLHSSYEQYF; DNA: TGCGCCAGCAGACTCCACAGCTCCTACGAGCAGTACTTC
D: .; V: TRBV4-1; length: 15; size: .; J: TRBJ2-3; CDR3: CASSQGGFSTDTQYF; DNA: TGCGCCAGCAGCCAAGGCGGGTTTAGCACAGATACGCAGTATTTT
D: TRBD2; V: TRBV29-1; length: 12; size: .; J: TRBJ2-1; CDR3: CSARGALSEQFF; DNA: TGCAGCGCGCGGGGGGCCTTAAGCGAGCAGTTCTTC
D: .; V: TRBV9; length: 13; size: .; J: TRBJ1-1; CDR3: CASRGGVHTEAFF; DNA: TGTGCCAGCAGGGGGGGGGTACACACTGAAGCTTTCTTT
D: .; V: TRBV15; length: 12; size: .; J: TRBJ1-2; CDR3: CATSRDGDGYTF; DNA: TGTGCCACCAGCAGAGACGGGGATGGCTACACCTTC
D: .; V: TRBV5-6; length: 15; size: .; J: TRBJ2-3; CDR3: CASSVSGDFTDTQYF; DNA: TGTGCCAGCAGCGTATCGGGGGATTTCACAGATACGCAGTATTTT
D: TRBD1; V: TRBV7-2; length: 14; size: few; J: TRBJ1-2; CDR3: CASSRGTGNYGYTF; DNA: TGTGCCAGCAGCCGAGGGACAGGAAACTATGGCTACACCTTC
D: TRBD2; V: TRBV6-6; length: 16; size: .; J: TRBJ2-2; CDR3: CASSYRAGGPSGELFF; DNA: TGTGCCAGCAGTTACAGGGCGGGGGGGCCGTCCGGGGAGCTGTTTTTT
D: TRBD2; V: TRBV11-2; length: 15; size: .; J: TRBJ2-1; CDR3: CASRPTSGKGNEQFF; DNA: TGTGCCAGCAGACCTACTAGCGGGAAAGGCAATGAGCAGTTCTTC
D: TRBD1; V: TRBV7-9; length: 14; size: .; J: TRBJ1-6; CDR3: CASIGTVTGSPLHF; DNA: TGTGCCAGCATAGGGACAGTAACGGGTTCACCCCTCCACTTT
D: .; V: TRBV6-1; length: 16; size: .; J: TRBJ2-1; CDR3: CASSERPRGSYNEQFF; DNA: TGTGCCAGCAGTGAACGGCCCAGGGGCTCCTACAATGAGCAGTTCTTC
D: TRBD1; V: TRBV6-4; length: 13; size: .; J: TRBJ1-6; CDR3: CASSRDRGSPLHF; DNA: TGTGCCAGCAGTCGGGACAGGGGTTCACCCCTCCACTTT
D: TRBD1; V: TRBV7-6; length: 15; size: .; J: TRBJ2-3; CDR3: CASSPGGQGWDTQYF; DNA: TGTGCCAGCAGCCCGGGGGGACAGGGCTGGGATACGCAGTATTTT
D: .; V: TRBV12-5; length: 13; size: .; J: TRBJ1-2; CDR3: CASGFVQSYGYTF; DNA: TGTGCTAGTGGTTTCGTACAGAGCTATGGCTACACCTTC
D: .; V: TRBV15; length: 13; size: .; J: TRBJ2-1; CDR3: CASARDKYNEQFF; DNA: TGTGCCTCGGCCCGGGACAAATACAATGAGCAGTTCTTC
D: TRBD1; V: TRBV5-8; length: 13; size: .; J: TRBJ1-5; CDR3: CASSPGQGQPQHF; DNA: TGTGCCAGCAGCCCGGGACAGGGACAGCCCCAGCATTTT
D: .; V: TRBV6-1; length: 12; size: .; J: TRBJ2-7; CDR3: CASSGRDYEQYF; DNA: TGTGCCAGCAGTGGCAGGGACTACGAGCAGTACTTC
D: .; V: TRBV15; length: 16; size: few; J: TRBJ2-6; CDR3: CATSRDYRAGANVLTF; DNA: TGTGCCACCAGCAGAGATTACAGGGCTGGGGCCAACGTCCTGACTTTC
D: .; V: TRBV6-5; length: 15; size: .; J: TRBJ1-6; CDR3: CASSYSSRGDSPLHF; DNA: TGTGCCAGCAGTTACTCGAGCAGGGGAGATTCACCCCTCCACTTT
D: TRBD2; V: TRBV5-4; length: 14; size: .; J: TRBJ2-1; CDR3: CASSLLAGGNEQFF; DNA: TGTGCCAGCAGCTTACTAGCGGGGGGCAATGAGCAGTTCTTC
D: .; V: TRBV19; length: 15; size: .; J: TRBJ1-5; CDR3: CASSMSRLGNQPQHF; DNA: TGTGCCAGTAGTATGTCGAGATTGGGCAATCAGCCCCAGCATTTT
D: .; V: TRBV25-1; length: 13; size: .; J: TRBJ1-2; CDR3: CASSESGASGYTF; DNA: TGTGCCAGCAGTGAATCAGGGGCCAGTGGCTACACCTTC
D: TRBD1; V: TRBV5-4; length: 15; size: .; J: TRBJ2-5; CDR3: CASRYTGGGPGTQYF; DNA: TGTGCCAGCAGGTATACAGGGGGCGGCCCGGGGACCCAGTACTTC
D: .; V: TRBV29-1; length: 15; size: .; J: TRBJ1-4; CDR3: CSVEERGGRNEKLFF; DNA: TGCAGCGTTGAAGAAAGGGGGGGGAGAAATGAAAAACTGTTTTTT
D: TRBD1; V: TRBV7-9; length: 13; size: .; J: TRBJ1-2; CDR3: CASSFGTGEGYTF; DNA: TGTGCCAGCAGCTTCGGGACAGGGGAAGGCTACACCTTC